This entry lists 26 T cell receptor beta chains sequenced from one sample in a study of OX40 agonist ivuxolimab in advanced cancers. Assay: immunoSEQ multiplex PCR; the TCRdb copy retains only in-frame clones and omits some. The top ten hold under 10% of the sample, which has some 76,000 clones, 92% seen once. The source material was CD4+ or CD8+ T cells sorted from blood, sampled in a trial of the OX40 agonist ivuxolimab. These receptors were obtained from an adult with an advanced solid tumor such as melanoma, head and neck, liver or kidney cancer.

V gene TRBV7-9 combines with J gene TRBJ2-7; D is unresolved. With 5 bases removed from V and 2 bases from J, the gap between germline ends came to 19 bases. There are 16 residues in the CDR3. Germline V gene sequence: CDR1 SEHNR, CDR2 FQNEAQ (reference sequence). The chain's CDR3 is CASSGIEDSWAYEQYF. CDR3 DNA: TGTGCCAGCAGCGGGATAGAGGATTCCTGGGCCTACGAGCAGTACTTC. Filled out from reference TRBV7-9 and TRBJ2-7, the complete variable domain reads DTGVSQNPRHKITKRGQNVTFRCDPISEHNRLYWYRQTLGQGPEFLTYFQNEAQLEKSRLLSDRFSAERPKGSFSTLEIQRTEQGDSAMYLCASSGIEDSWAYEQYFGPGTRLTVT.

The chain has TRBV7-2 and TRBJ1-1; D gene uncertain. The V gene's germline CDR1 is SGHTA and CDR2 FQGNSA. V shed 7 bases and J shed 0 bases, with 18 bases lying between them. The CDR3 totals 16 residues. CDR3 sequence reads: CASIPTAGPMNTEAFF. CDR3 in DNA: TGTGCCAGCATCCCCACCGCCGGCCCCATGAACACTGAAGCTTTCTTT.

J is TRBJ2-7 and V is TRBV30; D is tentatively TRBD1 or TRBD2 (6 bases each). Germline CDR1 reads GTSNPN; CDR2 reads SVGIG (reference sequence). The ends were cut back, 3 bases at V and 3 bases at J, with 12 bases in the middle. CDR3 length: 13 residues. CDR3 amino acids: CAWRAGQSYEQYF. The CDR3 nucleotides are TGTGCCTGGAGGGCGGGACAAAGCTACGAGCAGTACTTC.

The chain links TRBV7-9 to TRBJ1-3, with D possibly TRBD1 on 5 matching bases. Germline V gives CDR1 SEHNR, CDR2 FQNEAQ (reference sequence). The V end was cut by 4 bases, the J end by 0 bases, with 10 bases between. CDR3 length: 15 amino acids. The CDR3 region is CASSYPDTSGNTIYF. DNA for the CDR3: TGTGCCAGCAGCTATCCGGACACCTCTGGAAACACCATATATTTT.

The rearrangement links TRBV2 to TRBJ1-5, with D possibly being TRBD1 (5 bases). Trimming removed 8 bases at V and 2 bases at J, with 25 bases between. The CDR3 has 18 residues. Germline V gene sequence: CDR1 SNHLY, CDR2 FYNNEI. The CDR3 reads CASAGLGKVRAGNQPQHF. For the CDR3, the DNA is TGTGCCAGCGCGGGATTGGGAAAGGTCAGGGCCGGCAATCAGCCCCAGCATTTT.

This chain uses TRBV6-1 with TRBJ2-7; D remains ambiguous. Trimming took 3 bases from V and 2 from J, leaving 8 bases between them. CDR1 MNHNS and CDR2 SASEGT come from the germline V gene. The length of the CDR3 is 13 residues. For the CDR3, the DNA is TGTGCCAGCAGTGAGGCAGGCCCCTACGAGCAGTACTTC. Amino acids: CASSEAGPYEQYF.

The chain links TRBV27 to TRBJ1-5; TRBD1 matches at 7 bases. Germline V gene sequence: CDR1 MNHEY, CDR2 SMNVEV (reference sequence). The length of the CDR3 is 16 residues. V gave up 5 bases and J gave up 4 bases; unmatched junction bases: 11. In DNA form, the CDR3 reads TGTGCCAGCAGTCCTTTGAGACAGGGTGGGAATCAGCCCCAGCATTTT. Translated, it gives CASSPLRQGGNQPQHF.

For the CDR3, the DNA is TGTGCCAGCAGCGCTAGGACAGGGAGCTCCTACGAGCAGTACTTC. The encoded protein is CASSARTGSSYEQYF. This sequence joins TRBV27 and TRBJ2-7; 8 positions agree with TRBD1. Germline V gene lookup returns CDR1 MNHEY and CDR2 SMNVEV (reference sequence). V gave up 6 bases and J gave up 0 bases; unmatched junction bases: 7. The CDR3 contains 15 residues.

This chain joins TRBV29-1 and TRBJ1-1; D might be TRBD1 (5 bases). V gave up 7 bases and J gave up 3 bases, with 21 bases separating them. CDR3 length equals 15 residues. Germline V gene lookup returns CDR1 SQVTM and CDR2 ANQGSEA. The CDR3 sequence: CSAGAWGGRDTEAFF. DNA of the CDR3: TGCAGCGCCGGGGCATGGGGAGGGCGGGACACTGAAGCTTTCTTT.

The V and J genes are TRBV4-1 and TRBJ1-6; TRBD1 matches at 8 bases. Looked up from germline, CDR1 is MGHRA and CDR2 is YSYEKL. This CDR3 comprises 16 residues. With V trimmed by 3 bases and J by 10 bases, 11 bases remained unmatched. CDR3 residues: CASSQQPTGVGSPLHF. The CDR3 DNA reads TGCGCCAGCAGCCAGCAGCCGACAGGGGTAGGGTCACCCCTCCACTTT.

This chain uses TRBV7-2 with TRBJ2-1; no clear D. The germline V gene has CDR1 SGHTA and CDR2 FQGNSA. V shed 4 bases and J shed 4 bases, with 11 bases lying between them. This CDR3 is 14 amino acids long. The CDR3 DNA is TGTGCCAGCAGCTCCCGAGACGGGTACAATGAGCAGTTCTTC. Amino acids: CASSSRDGYNEQFF.

This clone was observed a few times. This chain's CDR3 is CASSPLAGLYEQYF. Here the CDR3 DNA reads TGTGCCAGCAGCCCACTAGCGGGGCTCTACGAGCAGTACTTC. V is TRBV7-9 and J is TRBJ2-7; 10 nucleotides line up with TRBD2. With V trimmed by 5 bases and J by 3 bases, 4 bases remained unmatched. The CDR3 length is 14 residues. Germline loops: CDR1 SEHNR, CDR2 FQNEAQ (reference sequence).

This clone was seen once. V and J are TRBV9 and TRBJ2-7; 7 bases are shared with TRBD1. Germline CDR1 and CDR2: SGDLS and YYNGEE. V lost 3 bases to trimming and J lost 2 bases; unmatched junction nucleotides: 8. The CDR3 contains 15 residues. The CDR3 DNA reads TGTGCCAGCAGCGGGGCCCCAGGGGGTACCTACGAGCAGTACTTC. Protein product: CASSGAPGGTYEQYF.

The chain carries TRBV19 and TRBJ2-1; D gene unclear. This CDR3 is 12 amino acids long. V dropped 7 bases and J dropped 7 bases, with 11 bases sitting between them. In germline, CDR1 is LNHDA, CDR2 SQIVND (reference sequence). The chain's CDR3 is CASISRWNEQFF. Here the CDR3 DNA reads TGTGCCAGTATCAGCCGGTGGAATGAGCAGTTCTTC.

This chain joins TRBV4-1 and TRBJ1-1; perhaps TRBD1 as D (6 bases). The CDR3 length is 14 residues. The ends were cut back, 0 bases at V and 7 bases at J, with 12 bases in the middle. Germline CDR1 reads MGHRA; CDR2 reads YSYEKL. Here the CDR3 DNA reads TGCGCCAGCAGCCAAGAGGGGGGGCTTAATGAAGCTTTCTTT. This translates into CASSQEGGLNEAFF.

The chain combines TRBV5-1 with TRBJ1-4; a possible D gene is TRBD1 (5 bases). V was trimmed by 4 bases and J by 8 bases, leaving 24 bases between them. The CDR3 runs 17 residues. CDR1 and CDR2 (germline): SGHRS, YFSETQ. The CDR3 loop reads CASSPVQATATVEKLFF. The CDR3 DNA reads as TGCGCCAGCAGCCCGGTACAGGCAACCGCCACTGTGGAAAAACTGTTTTTT.

In this sample, this clone turned up a few times. The V call is TRBV7-6, the J call TRBJ2-7; TRBD1 aligns across 7 bases. From germline, CDR1 is SGHVS and CDR2 FNYEAQ. After removal of 5 bases from V and 2 bases from J, the junction contained 12 bases not matched to a gene. The CDR3 sequence is 16 residues long. CDR3 sequence reads: CASSPYRDSLTYEQYF. The CDR3 nucleotides are TGTGCCAGCAGCCCCTACCGGGACAGTCTTACCTACGAGCAGTACTTC. Complete variable domain (other parts from reference TRBV7-6 and TRBJ2-7): GAGVSQSPRYKVTKRGQDVALRCDPISGHVSLYWYRQALGQGPEFLTYFNYEAQQDKSGLPNDRFSAERPEGSISTLTIQRTEQRDSAMYRCASSPYRDSLTYEQYFGPGTRLTVT.

This chain connects TRBV7-6 to TRBJ2-7, with TRBD2 matching 8 bases. The V gene's germline CDR1 is SGHVS and CDR2 FNYEAQ. CDR3 length: 16 residues. Losses at the gene ends were 0 bases for V and 2 bases for J; bases not matched to a gene: 6. The CDR3 region has the DNA TGTGCCAGCAGCTTAGCGACCGGGGGGGCGACCTACGAGCAGTACTTC. This gives the protein CASSLATGGATYEQYF.

The chain employs TRBV27 and TRBJ2-1, with TRBD1 identical over 9 bases. Trimming removed 5 bases from V and 7 bases from J; junction bases left unmatched: 6. This CDR3 contains 14 residues. Germline-derived CDR1 and CDR2 are MNHEY and SMNVEV (reference sequence). The CDR3 spells CASSPGTGFNEQFF. In nucleotides, the CDR3 is TGTGCCAGCAGTCCCGGGACAGGGTTTAATGAGCAGTTCTTC.

This chain connects TRBV7-2 to TRBJ1-2; no reliable D call. Germline V gene lookup returns CDR1 SGHTA and CDR2 FQGNSA. The CDR3 is 17 residues long. Deletions cut 5 bases from V and 5 bases from J, with 24 bases between. The CDR3: CASSIHQQNIRAYGYTF. Written as DNA, the CDR3 is TGTGCCAGCAGCATCCACCAGCAGAATATTAGGGCTTATGGCTACACCTTC.

The gene calls are TRBV11-2 and TRBJ2-7, with TRBD1 as a possible D gene (5 bases). From germline, CDR1 is SGHAT and CDR2 FQNNGV. The CDR3 runs 16 residues. With 0 bases removed from V and 2 bases from J, the gap between germline ends came to 14 bases. CDR3: CASSLDPMTDTYEQYF. CDR3 bases: TGTGCCAGCAGCTTAGACCCCATGACAGATACCTACGAGCAGTACTTC.

This clone has just one count. V usage is TRBV27 and J usage is TRBJ2-5, with D perhaps TRBD1 or TRBD2 (6 bases each). The CDR3 length is 15 residues. The germline CDR1 and CDR2 sequences are MNHEY and SMNVEV (reference sequence). Deletions cut 3 bases from V and 2 bases from J, with 13 bases between. Here the CDR3 DNA reads TGTGCCAGCAGTTTGGCCGGGGGCGTACAAGAGACCCAGTACTTC. Encoded protein: CASSLAGGVQETQYF.

The chain is built from TRBV9 and TRBJ2-7, with 9 positions matching TRBD1. Germline V gene lookup returns CDR1 SGDLS and CDR2 YYNGEE. The trim removed 4 bases at V and 1 base at J, leaving 6 bases unmatched. This CDR3 is built from 15 residues. The CDR3 nucleotides are TGTGCCAGCAGCCCCGGGACAGGGCCGTCCTACGAGCAGTACTTC. This encodes CASSPGTGPSYEQYF.

This clone was counted only a few times. The V and J genes are TRBV19 and TRBJ1-2; 9 nucleotides agree with TRBD1. The CDR3 has 14 amino acids. From germline, CDR1 is LNHDA and CDR2 SQIVND (reference sequence). The V segment lost 7 bases and the J segment 3 bases; nucleotides outside the gene matches: 6. The CDR3 reads CASNVQGADYGYTF. In DNA form, the CDR3 reads TGTGCCAGTAACGTACAGGGGGCGGACTATGGCTACACCTTC.

The chain is built from TRBV7-9 and TRBJ1-2; unclear D gene. V lost 3 bases to trimming and J lost 4 bases, with 12 bases between them. The CDR3 is made up of 14 amino acids. The germline V gene encodes CDR1 SEHNR and CDR2 FQNEAQ (reference sequence). The CDR3 loop reads CASSLPSGIYGYTF. The CDR3 coding sequence is TGTGCCAGCAGCTTGCCGTCAGGTATCTATGGCTACACCTTC.

The chain combines TRBV9 with TRBJ2-1; a possible D gene is TRBD2 (6 bases). CDR3 length: 15 residues. Trimming shortened V by 0 bases and J by 7 bases, and 14 bases separated the two germline ends. CDR1 is SGDLS and CDR2 is YYNGEE in the germline V gene. The CDR3 coding sequence is TGTGCCAGCAGCGTAGGAGGGACTCGTGGGAATGAGCAGTTCTTC. It encodes CASSVGGTRGNEQFF.